This TCR beta chain was identified during a study of monozygotic twins with inflammatory bowel disease. No DNA is given; TCRdb re-called the 5' RACE reads and lists each CDR3 protein once. This sample contains 160,000 or so distinct CDR3 sequences. Germline V gene sequence: CDR1 SGHKS, CDR2 YYEKEE (reference sequence). This CDR3 is 13 amino acids long. The sample was blood. The V and J genes are TRBV5-5 and TRBJ1-1. The receptor's source is a human donor with ulcerative colitis or Crohn's disease, or a healthy co-twin of an affected twin (not recorded which). The CDR3 loop is CASSLVGITEAFF.